The present entry profiles one TCR beta chain with its context. Libraries were prepared by immunoSEQ multiplex PCR; TCRdb keeps only in-frame clonotypes and omits some of them. The table shows about 98,000 clones, with about nine tenths occurring only once. The J segment lost 0 bases and the V segment lost 6 bases, leaving 4 bases of the junction unmatched. The germline CDR1 and CDR2 sequences are MNHGY and SAAAGT. This CDR3 comprises 15 residues. This sample was taken from a study of preoperative IRX-2 immunotherapy in early breast cancer. Treatment: preoperative locoregional IRX-2 cytokine immunotherapy. Samples came from a phase Ib trial of preoperative locoregional IRX-2 cytokine immunotherapy.

The TCR sequence derives from a human donor with breast cancer. Specimen: tumor tissue, collected after IRX-2 immunotherapy. The chain combines TRBV6-8 with TRBJ1-5; 8 positions match TRBD1. CDR3 coding DNA: TGTGCCAGCAGGACAGGGGACATTAGCAATCAGCCCCAGCATTTT. This encodes CASRTGDISNQPQHF.